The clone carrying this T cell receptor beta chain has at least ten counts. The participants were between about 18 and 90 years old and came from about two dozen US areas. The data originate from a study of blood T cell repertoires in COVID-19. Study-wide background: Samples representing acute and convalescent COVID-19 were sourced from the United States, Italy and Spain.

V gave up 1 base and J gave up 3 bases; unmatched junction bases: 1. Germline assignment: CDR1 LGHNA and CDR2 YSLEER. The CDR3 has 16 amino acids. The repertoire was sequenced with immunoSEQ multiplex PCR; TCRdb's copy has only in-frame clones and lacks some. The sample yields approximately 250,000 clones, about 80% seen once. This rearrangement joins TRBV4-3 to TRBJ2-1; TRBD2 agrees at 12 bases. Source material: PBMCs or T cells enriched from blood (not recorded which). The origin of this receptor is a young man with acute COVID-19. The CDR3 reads CASSQGTSGNYNEQFF. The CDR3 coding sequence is TGCGCCAGCAGCCAAGGGACTAGCGGGAACTACAATGAGCAGTTCTTC.